This T cell receptor beta chain was recorded in a study of blood T cells in healthy people across ages (dated by TCRdb to the mid-2010s). Some background on the complete study: In model experiments, template switching captured roughly one uniquely barcoded TCR beta cDNA molecule for every two T cells. The study measured age-related changes in TCR beta repertoire diversity using deep sequencing normalized with unique cDNA molecular identifiers. The study analyzed two additional independent replicas of 1 million unique cDNA reads from the same blood draw for two donors, one aged 18 to 29 and one aged 80 or older. Four age groups were formed from the donors: young (average approximately 15 years), middle-aged (less than 40), aged (62) and long-lived (around 82). The paper's findings and limits, for the study overall: Estimates of total diversity based on one million sequenced T cells were considered lower bounds and underestimates. Because donor CMV infection status was unknown, age-related changes in expanded clonotypes were potentially confounded. Because profiling used bulk unsorted PBMCs, naive and antigen-experienced compartments could not be compared conclusively. The long-lived group showed more naive CD4+ T cells, fewer expanded clones and increased TCR diversity than the aged group, suggesting age selection. Observed TCR beta diversity per million T cells fell roughly linearly with age, and a significant reduction was already apparent by age around 40. Observed TCR beta diversity correlated strongly with the percentage of naive T cells measured by flow cytometry.

To prepare the library, 5' RACE was applied. Sequencing took place on an Illumina HiSeq 2500. A second PCR of about 7 to 12 cycles was performed with a sample-barcoded 5' primer and a J-beta primer mix. Each TCR beta cDNA molecule received a unique molecular identifier from a template-switch 5' adaptor carrying 12 random nucleotides. At least 2.5 million CDR3-containing paired-end reads were obtained from each sample. All of the RNA was converted into first-strand cDNA using the Mint cDNA synthesis kit, with a TRBC-specific oligonucleotide serving as the primer. Following uracil-DNA glycosylase treatment, all cDNA underwent a first 18-cycle PCR with the universal primers M1SS and BC2_uni_R. The published analysis was carried out like this. For normalization, 1 million high-quality reads were randomly selected from each sample, with every read carrying a distinct molecular identifier. Reads with shared molecular identifiers were discarded instead of being binned into consensus sequences. CDR3 identification, clonotype clustering and error correction used MiTCR with a Q25 quality threshold and the strictest error-elimination algorithm. Lower-bound total TCR beta diversity was estimated with a nonparametric unseen species model using Euler transformation. The public reads were quality trimmed at Q25 with fastp and then assembled into clones with MiXCR by TCRdb, keeping productive beta chains. Rows matching on CDR3 protein sequence are summarized as one entry with the most common DNA and genes. Here the V and J calls rest on TCRdb's processing, not on the authors' analysis. The sample table lists more than 600,000 distinct CDR3 sequences, roughly 25% of them with a count of one. The ten largest clones represent 9.4% of the sample.

This clonotype was observed a handful of times. The antigen this receptor binds is unknown. One base away there is no much larger clone; base qualities are not given. The donors were roughly 39 Caucasian individuals from Russia, aged roughly 6 to 100 years, who were systemically healthy. Each donor gave roughly 9 milliliters of peripheral blood, drawn into EDTA-treated Vacutainer tubes. Ficoll-Paque density-gradient centrifugation was used to isolate PBMCs, with at least 6 million per sample. Trizol reagent was used to extract total RNA from the PBMCs, yielding at least 6 micrograms per sample. For every donor, an aliquot of PBMCs went through flow cytometry to measure the percentages of naive CD45RAhigh/CD27high T cells. CDR1 and CDR2 are read off the germline V gene (reference sequence) as SEHNR and FQNEAQ. The cysteine opens and the phenylalanine closes a CDR3 of 14 amino acids. The sequence is cut down to CDR3 DNA, 42 bases in frame from base 1. Trimming at the junction amounts to 1 base on V and 0 bases on J, and the germline ends lie 6 bases apart.

A further study also used this sample, focusing on T cells of mothers and their children. As the second publication notes: Nine systemically healthy Caucasian individuals served as donors, namely three mothers together with their six children. cDNA synthesis used all of the extracted RNA, with approximately 1.4 ug of RNA in each 15 ul reaction. Sample barcodes and 2-4 random nucleotides were added via the M1S primer in the second PCR. Over 9.5 million TCR beta CDR3 reads were obtained for each mother, and 3 million to 3.5 million reads were obtained for each child. In both related and unrelated pairs, thymic selection shapes the output of TCR recombination in a similar way, with inherited differences having only a minor effect. Related mother-child pairs always showed normalized repertoire overlap that was slightly higher than in unrelated mother-child pairs, though the difference was never significant. With a sensitivity of about 100 clones per million clonotypes, no persistent microchimeric T cell clones were detected. Deep NGS was used in the study to compare the TCR beta repertoires of mothers and children and to look for features that separate related mother-child pairs from unrelated individuals. Mothers averaged roughly 40 +/- 4 years of age and children averaged roughly 11 +/- 4 years. Libraries were sequenced on Illumina HiSeq 2000 with 100+100 nt paired-end reads after adapter ligation with NEBNext reagents. To prevent cross-contamination, the mother and child libraries were prepared one month apart and sequenced in separate runs. Each donor had between about 450,000 and 2,100,000 distinct TCR beta clonotypes identified. Naive TCR beta clonotypes were estimated from low-frequency clonotypes matched to each donor's FACS-determined naive share, without sorting.

The specimen was blood. The sequence links TRBV7-9 to TRBJ1-1, with no confident D gene call. The sequence was obtained from a boy between 10 and 17 years old in good health. Here is the DNA: TGTGCCAGCAGCTTAGAGGCGGTGAACACTGAAGCTTTCTTT. Protein translation: CASSLEAVNTEAFF.